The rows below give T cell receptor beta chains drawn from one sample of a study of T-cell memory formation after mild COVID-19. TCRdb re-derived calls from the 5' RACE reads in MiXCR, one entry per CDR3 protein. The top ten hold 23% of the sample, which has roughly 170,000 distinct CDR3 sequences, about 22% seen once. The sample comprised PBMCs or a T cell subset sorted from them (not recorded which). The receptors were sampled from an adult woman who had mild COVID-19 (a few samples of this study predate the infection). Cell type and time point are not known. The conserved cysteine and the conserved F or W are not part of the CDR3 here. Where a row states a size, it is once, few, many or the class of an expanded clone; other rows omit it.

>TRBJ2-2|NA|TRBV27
ASSLQDTGELF
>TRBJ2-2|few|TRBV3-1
AVRGQGANTGELF
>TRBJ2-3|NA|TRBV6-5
ASLGTDTQY
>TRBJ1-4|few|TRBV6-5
ASSYTGGVSNEKLF
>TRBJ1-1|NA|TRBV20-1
SDRGNTEAF
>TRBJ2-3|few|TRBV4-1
ASSQEATAGGIFTDTQY
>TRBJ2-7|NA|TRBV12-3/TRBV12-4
ASSMGQGIGYEQY
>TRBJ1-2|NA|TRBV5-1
ASSLERWNGYT
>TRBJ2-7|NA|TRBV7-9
ASSPPTGRGYEQY
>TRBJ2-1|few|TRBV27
ASSSLWTGRYNEQF
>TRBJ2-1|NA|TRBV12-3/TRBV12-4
ASSFMGSGNEQF
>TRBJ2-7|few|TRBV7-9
ASSSGPGQYYEQY
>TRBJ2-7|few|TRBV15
ATSRAVGDYEQY
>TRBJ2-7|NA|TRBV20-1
SAPGTSGYEQY
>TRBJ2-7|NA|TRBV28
ASSSPGTGLSYEQY
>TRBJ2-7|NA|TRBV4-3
ASSQDLGGSSYEQY
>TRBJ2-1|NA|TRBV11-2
ASSLDSRSSGSYNEQF
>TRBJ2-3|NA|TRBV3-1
ASSQKQGGWGTDTQY